The entry that follows covers one TCR beta chain sequence. The data stem from a study of CD8 T cells in Susac syndrome. This CDR3 is 13 amino acids long. Germline assignment: CDR1 MNHEY and CDR2 SVGAGI. V was trimmed by 2 bases and J by 2 bases, leaving 7 bases between them. Sequencing of TCR beta was performed on blood CD8+ T cells and on blood CD4+ T cells. Negative isolation yielded CD4+ and CD8+ T cells, and FACS enriched TEMRA cells. Random hexamers were used to reverse transcribe an amount of roughly 0.45 to 1 ug RNA. Multiplex PCR with immunoSEQ amplified the TCR beta CDR3 across 54 Vbeta and 13 Jbeta. MiXCR, run by TCRdb on the immunoSEQ multiplex PCR reads, gives a single entry per CDR3 protein. The table records a few hundred thousand distinct CDR3 sequences, roughly 85% of them present only once.

The sequence derives from a human donor with multiple sclerosis. Input material: CD8+ T cells from PBMCs. The chain is built from TRBV6-5 and TRBJ2-7; no reliable D call. The CDR3 sequence is CASSYGNAYEQYF. CDR3 sequence (DNA): TGTGCCAGCAGTTACGGGAACGCCTACGAGCAGTACTTC.